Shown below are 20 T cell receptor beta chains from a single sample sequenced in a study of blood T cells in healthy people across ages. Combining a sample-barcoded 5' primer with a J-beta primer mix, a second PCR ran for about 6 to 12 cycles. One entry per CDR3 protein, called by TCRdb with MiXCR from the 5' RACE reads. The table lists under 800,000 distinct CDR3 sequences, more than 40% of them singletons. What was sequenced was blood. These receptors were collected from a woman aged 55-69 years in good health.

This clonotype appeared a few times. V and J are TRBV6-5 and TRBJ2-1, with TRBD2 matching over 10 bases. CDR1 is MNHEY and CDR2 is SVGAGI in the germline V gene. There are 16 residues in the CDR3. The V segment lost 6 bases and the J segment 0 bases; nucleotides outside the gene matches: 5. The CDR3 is CASRRGLASSYNEQFF. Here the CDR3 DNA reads TGTGCCAGCAGGCGGGGACTAGCGAGCTCCTACAATGAGCAGTTCTTC.

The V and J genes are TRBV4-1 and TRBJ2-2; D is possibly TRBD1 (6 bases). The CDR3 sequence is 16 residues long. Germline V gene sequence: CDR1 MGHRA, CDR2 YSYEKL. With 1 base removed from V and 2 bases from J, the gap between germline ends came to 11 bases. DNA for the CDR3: TGCGCCAGCAGCCAAGCGGGACACCATAACACCGGGGAGCTGTTTTTT. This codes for CASSQAGHHNTGELFF.

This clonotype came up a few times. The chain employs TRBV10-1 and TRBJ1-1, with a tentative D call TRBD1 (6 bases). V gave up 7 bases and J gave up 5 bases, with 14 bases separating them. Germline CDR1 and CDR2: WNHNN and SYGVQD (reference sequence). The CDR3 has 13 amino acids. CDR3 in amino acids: CASTQGQGTEAFF. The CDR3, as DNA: TGCGCCAGCACCCAGGGGCAAGGGACTGAAGCTTTCTTT.

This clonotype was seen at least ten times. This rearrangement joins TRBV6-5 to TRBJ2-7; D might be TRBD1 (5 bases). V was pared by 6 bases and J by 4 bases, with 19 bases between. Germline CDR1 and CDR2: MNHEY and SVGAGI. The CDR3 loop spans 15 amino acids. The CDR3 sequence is CASRTVQETLYEQYF. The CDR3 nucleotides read TGTGCCAGCAGGACGGTACAGGAAACCCTATACGAGCAGTACTTC.

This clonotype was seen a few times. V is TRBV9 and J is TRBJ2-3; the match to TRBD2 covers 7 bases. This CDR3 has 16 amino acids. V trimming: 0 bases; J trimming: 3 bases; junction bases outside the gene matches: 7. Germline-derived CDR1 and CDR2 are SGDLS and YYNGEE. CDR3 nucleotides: TGTGCCAGCAGCGTAGCAGGCGGGAGTCGGACAGATACGCAGTATTTT. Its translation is CASSVAGGSRTDTQYF.

In nucleotides, the CDR3 is TGTGCCAGCAGTCTACTGGGACCCAGCTCCTACGAGCAGTACTTC. Translating gives CASSLLGPSSYEQYF. The chain joins TRBV12-3 or TRBV12-4 to TRBJ2-7; D could derive from TRBD1 or TRBD2 (5 bases each). V lost 5 bases and J 0 bases, leaving 14 bases between the germline ends. The length of the CDR3 is 15 residues.

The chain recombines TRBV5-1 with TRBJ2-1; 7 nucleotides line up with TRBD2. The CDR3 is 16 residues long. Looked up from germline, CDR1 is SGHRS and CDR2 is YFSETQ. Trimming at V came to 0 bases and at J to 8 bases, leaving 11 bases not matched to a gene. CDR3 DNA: TGCGCCAGCAGCTTGGCCGTCGCTAGCGGATCCGATGAGCAGTTCTTC. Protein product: CASSLAVASGSDEQFF. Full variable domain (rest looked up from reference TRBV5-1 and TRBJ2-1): KAGVTQTPRYLIKTRGQQVTLSCSPISGHRSVSWYQQTPGQGLQFLFEYFSETQRNKGNFPGRFSGRQFSNSRSEMNVSTLELGDSALYLCASSLAVASGSDEQFFGPGTRLTVL.

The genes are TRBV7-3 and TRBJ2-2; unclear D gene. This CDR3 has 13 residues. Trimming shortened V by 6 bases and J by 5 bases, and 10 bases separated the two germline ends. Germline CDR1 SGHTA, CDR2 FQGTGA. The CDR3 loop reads CASSFERTGELFF. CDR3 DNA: TGTGCCAGCAGTTTCGAACGTACCGGGGAGCTGTTTTTT.

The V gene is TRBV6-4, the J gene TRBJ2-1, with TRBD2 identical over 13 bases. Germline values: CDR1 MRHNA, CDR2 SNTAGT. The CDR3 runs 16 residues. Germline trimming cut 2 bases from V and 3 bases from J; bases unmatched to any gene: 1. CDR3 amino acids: CASSDTSGRVYNEQFF. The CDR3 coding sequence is TGTGCCAGCAGTGACACTAGCGGGAGGGTCTACAATGAGCAGTTCTTC.

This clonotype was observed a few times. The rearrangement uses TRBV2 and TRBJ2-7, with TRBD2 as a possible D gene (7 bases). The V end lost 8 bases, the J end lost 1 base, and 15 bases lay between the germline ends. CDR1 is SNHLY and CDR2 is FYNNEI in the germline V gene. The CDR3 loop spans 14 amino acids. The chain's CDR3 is CASEPGGASYEQYF. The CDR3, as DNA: TGTGCCAGCGAGCCGGGGGGCGCTTCCTACGAGCAGTACTTC. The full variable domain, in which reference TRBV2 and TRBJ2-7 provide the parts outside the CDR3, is EPEVTQTPSHQVTQMGQEVILRCVPISNHLYFYWYRQILGQKVEFLVSFYNNEISEKSEIFDDQFSVERPDGSNFTLKIRSTKLEDSAMYFCASEPGGASYEQYFGPGTRLTVT.

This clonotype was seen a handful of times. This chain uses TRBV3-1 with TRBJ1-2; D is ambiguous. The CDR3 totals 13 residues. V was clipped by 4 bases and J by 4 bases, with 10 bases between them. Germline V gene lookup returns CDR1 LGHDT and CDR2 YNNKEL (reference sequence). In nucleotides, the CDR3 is TGTGCCAGCAGCCCCGGCGGACGCTATGGCTACACCTTC. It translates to CASSPGGRYGYTF.

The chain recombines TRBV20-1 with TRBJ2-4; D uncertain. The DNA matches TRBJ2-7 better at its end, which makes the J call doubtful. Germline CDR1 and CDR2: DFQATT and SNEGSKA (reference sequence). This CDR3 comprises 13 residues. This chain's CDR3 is CSARLVSLYEQYF. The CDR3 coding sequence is TGCAGTGCTAGACTAGTGTCCCTCTACGAGCAGTACTTC.

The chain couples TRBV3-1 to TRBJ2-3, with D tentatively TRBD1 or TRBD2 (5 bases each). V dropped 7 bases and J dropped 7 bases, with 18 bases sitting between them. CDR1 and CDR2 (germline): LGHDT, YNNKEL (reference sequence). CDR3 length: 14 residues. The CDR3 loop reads CASTPGPGLNTQYF. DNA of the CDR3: TGTGCCAGCACGCCGGGACCAGGTTTGAATACGCAGTATTTT.

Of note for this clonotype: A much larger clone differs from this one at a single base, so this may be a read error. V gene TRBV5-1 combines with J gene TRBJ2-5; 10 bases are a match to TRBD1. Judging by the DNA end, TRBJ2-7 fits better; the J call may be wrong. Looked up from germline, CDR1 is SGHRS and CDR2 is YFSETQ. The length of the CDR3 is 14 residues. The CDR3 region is CASSVGQGRNEQYF. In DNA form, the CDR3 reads TGCGCCAGCAGCGTGGGACAGGGGAGGAACGAGCAGTACTTC.

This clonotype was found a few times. The DNA of the CDR3 is TGTGCCAGCAGTAATCCTGCCGGGACAGGGGACACCGGGGAGCTGTTTTTT. This encodes CASSNPAGTGDTGELFF. V gene TRBV6-6 combines with J gene TRBJ2-2, with 10 bases that match TRBD1. V lost 5 bases to trimming and J lost 3 bases; unmatched junction nucleotides: 9. CDR1 MNHNY and CDR2 SVGAGI come from the germline V gene (reference sequence). The CDR3 is made up of 17 amino acids.

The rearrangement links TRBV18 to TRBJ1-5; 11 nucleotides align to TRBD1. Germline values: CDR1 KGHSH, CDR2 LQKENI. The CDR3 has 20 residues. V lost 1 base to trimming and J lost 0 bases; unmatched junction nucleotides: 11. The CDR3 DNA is TGTGCCAGCTCACCACTGCGTAGTCGGACAGGGGGCAATAGCAATCAGCCCCAGCATTTT. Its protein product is CASSPLRSRTGGNSNQPQHF.

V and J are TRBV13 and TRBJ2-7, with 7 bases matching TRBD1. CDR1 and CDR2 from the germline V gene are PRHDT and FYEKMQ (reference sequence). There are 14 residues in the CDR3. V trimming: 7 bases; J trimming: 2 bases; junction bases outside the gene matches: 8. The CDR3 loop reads CASTKTGLTYEQYF. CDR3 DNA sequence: TGTGCCAGCACCAAGACAGGGTTAACCTACGAGCAGTACTTC.

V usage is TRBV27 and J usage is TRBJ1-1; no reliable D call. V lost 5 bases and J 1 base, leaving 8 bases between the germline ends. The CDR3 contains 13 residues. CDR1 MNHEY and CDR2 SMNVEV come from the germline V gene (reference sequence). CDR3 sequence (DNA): TGTGCCAGCAGTGTAATACAGAACACTGAAGCTTTCTTT. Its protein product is CASSVIQNTEAFF.

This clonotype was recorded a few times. This CDR3 reads CASSFTAGDRYEQYF. In DNA form, the CDR3 reads TGCGCCAGCAGCTTCACAGCGGGAGACAGGTACGAGCAGTACTTC. The chain combines TRBV5-1 with TRBJ2-7, with 8 nucleotides matching TRBD2. The CDR3 consists of 15 residues. V shed 2 bases and J 4 bases; nucleotides not matched to a gene: 8. Germline V gene lookup returns CDR1 SGHRS and CDR2 YFSETQ.

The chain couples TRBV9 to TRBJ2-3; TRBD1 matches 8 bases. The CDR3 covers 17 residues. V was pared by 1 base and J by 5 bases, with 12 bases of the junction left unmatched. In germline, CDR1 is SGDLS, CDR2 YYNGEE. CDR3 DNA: TGTGCCAGCAGCGTAAACTCAGGGGGCCGTTATGGAGATACGCAGTATTTT. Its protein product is CASSVNSGGRYGDTQYF.